This record covers a single T cell receptor (beta chain). The entry originates in a study of blood T cell repertoires in COVID-19. Study context: Acute and convalescent COVID-19 specimens originated in the United States, Italy and Spain. Sources were T cells, B-cell-depleted T cells, or PBMCs; the material itself was cDNA or gDNA.

In the authors' workflow: The authors estimated nucleated cell counts from reference gene primer amplification. Produced via immunoSEQ multiplex PCR; TCRdb's table is partial and in-frame only. D and trimming were read from the DNA, whereas the V and J calls and clone size are those reported in that table. In the table there are approximately 76,000 clones, 80% to 90% of which are singletons. V was pared by 4 bases and J by 0 bases, with 14 bases between. CDR1 is SGHRS, CDR2 YFSETQ, per germline. The CDR3 length is 15 residues. The TCR originated in a man of 80 years or more in a cohort sampled during active COVID-19. The sequencing input was peripheral blood. V and J are TRBV5-1 and TRBJ2-7; the D gene is possibly TRBD1 (7 bases). CDR3: CASSAGTVRSYEQYF. In DNA, the CDR3 is TGCGCCAGCAGCGCGGGGACAGTTCGCTCCTACGAGCAGTACTTC.